This T cell receptor beta chain was identified in a study of molecular identifiers for immune sequencing clone quantification (dated by TCRdb to the late 2010s). General notes on the study: For a replicate experiment, the RNA from either about 20,000 or 100,000 naive CD8 T cells was divided into five aliquots, and four of those aliquots went on to sequencing. This methods study benchmarked molecular-identifier clustering-based TCR repertoire sequencing (MIDCIRS) and TCR RNA copy counting, using CD8 T cells to do so. Here is what the overall study found, with its caveats: Modeling indicated around 2.7 TCR RNA copies recovered per cell, compared with around 9.8 by digital PCR, which implies a capture efficiency of about 31%. Spiked-in Jurkat TCR RNA equal to a single cell's worth was reported to be detectable even within one million naive CD8 T cells. Spiked-in Jurkat TCR RNA (about 10 copies' worth), which is not part of the donor repertoire, was contained in the naive libraries. In CMV-specific effector cells, clones with more than 20 RNA copies contained over 99% of molecules, whereas in naive cells such clones contained under 1% of molecules. Identical TCR molecules sharing a barcode could cause highly expanded clone sizes to be underestimated. When barcode sub-clustering was left out, chimeric consensus sequences inflated TCR diversity, with chimeras reaching as high as 47%.

Libraries of naive CD8 T cells were built from 20,000 to 1,000,000 sorted cells, with 10%, 30% or 50% of the purified RNA used. On a BD FACSAria II, naive CD8 T cells were FACS-sorted as CD8+CD4-CCR7+CD45RA+ and collected into RLT Plus buffer. To test detection sensitivity, Jurkat RNA equivalent to roughly eleven TCR copies was spiked into samples of about 18,000-1,000,000 naive CD8 T cells. Enrichment of CD8 T cells was performed with RosetteSep CD8+ T Cell Enrichment Cocktail and Ficoll-Paque, after which ACK red cell lysis was carried out. The library was generated by PCR. The sample was run on an Illumina HiSeq 4000. Bulk TCR libraries were generated as previously described, with the TCR primers listed in Table S5 used. Purification of total RNA was performed with the Qiagen AllPrep DNA/RNA kit. Before analysis, reads from multiple sequencing runs of one library were combined. The authors' analysis ran thus. Reads were retained only if the reads had an exact TCR constant sequence, and the retained reads were trimmed to 150 nt and grouped according to their 12-nt molecular barcodes. Reads in each barcode group were sub-clustered using a 15% Levenshtein threshold, and a quality-weighted consensus sequence was built for each RNA molecule. Non-functional sequences were filtered out, along with any lower-count sequence sitting one edit away from another sequence. Barcode sub-clusters with fewer than 20% of the maximum read count were removed, based on fitting two negative binomial distributions. TCRdb trimmed public reads at Q25 via fastp, called clones via MiXCR and kept in-frame beta chains. Each entry is one CDR3 protein sequence, shown with its most common DNA and genes. Here the V and J calls rest on TCRdb's processing, not on the authors' analysis. The sample table records 88,000 or so distinct CDR3 sequences; under 25% of these occur just once. The ten largest clones represent around 1% of the sample.

The CDR3 goes from the cysteine to the phenylalanine over 15 residues. Only CDR3 DNA is held: 45 bases, read in frame from base 1. In the germline V gene, CDR1 corresponds to SGHTA and CDR2 to FQGNSA. Note on this clonotype: Its antigen target is currently unknown. The junction departs from the called germline gene at one end, perhaps through a read error.

The sequence came from a human donor in good health. Some libraries in this study had Jurkat cell RNA spiked in. The chain links TRBV7-2 with TRBJ2-3, and possibly TRBD1, on 6 matching bases. Material for sequencing was naive CD8+ T cells from blood, with Jurkat cell RNA spiked in. Taken with the paper, the label for cell subset or site translates to: FACS-sorted CD8+CD4-CCR7+CD45RA+ naive T cells. The nucleotide sequence is given as TGTGCCAGCAGCTTTTTAGGACAGAGCATAGATACGCAGTACTTT. Its protein reads: CASSFLGQSIDTQYF. The CDR3 plus the reference TRBV7-2 and TRBJ2-3 genes for the other parts give the full variable domain: GAGVSQSPSNKVTEKGKDVELRCDPISGHTALYWYRQSLGQGLEFLIYFQGNSAPDKSGLPSDRFSAERTGGSVSTLTIQRTQQEDSAVYLCASSFLGQSIDTQYFGPGTRLTVL.